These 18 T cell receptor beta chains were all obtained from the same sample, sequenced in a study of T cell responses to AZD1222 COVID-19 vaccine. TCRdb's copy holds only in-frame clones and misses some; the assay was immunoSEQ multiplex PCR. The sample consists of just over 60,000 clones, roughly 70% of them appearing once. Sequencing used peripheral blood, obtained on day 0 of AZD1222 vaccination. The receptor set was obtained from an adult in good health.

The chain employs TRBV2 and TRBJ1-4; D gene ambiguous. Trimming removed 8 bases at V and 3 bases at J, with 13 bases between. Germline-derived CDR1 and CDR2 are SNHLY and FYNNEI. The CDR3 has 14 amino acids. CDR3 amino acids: CASDPGGANEKLFF. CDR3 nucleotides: TGTGCCAGCGACCCGGGAGGAGCTAATGAAAAACTGTTTTTT.

CDR3 sequence reads: CASSLARTGGGDTQYF. The CDR3 DNA follows: TGTGCCAGCAGCTTGGCGAGGACAGGGGGCGGAGATACGCAGTATTTT. The rearrangement joins TRBV5-4 to TRBJ2-3; 11 bases map to TRBD1. CDR3 size: 16 residues. V shed 0 bases and J 5 bases; nucleotides not matched to a gene: 5. Germline loops: CDR1 SGHNT, CDR2 YYREEE (reference sequence).

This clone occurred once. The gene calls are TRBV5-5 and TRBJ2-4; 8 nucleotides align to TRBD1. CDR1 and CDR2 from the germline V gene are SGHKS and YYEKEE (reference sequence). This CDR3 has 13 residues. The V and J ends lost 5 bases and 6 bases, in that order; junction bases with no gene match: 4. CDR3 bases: TGTGCCAGCAGGACAGGGGCGGCAAACATTCAGTACTTC. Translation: CASRTGAANIQYF.

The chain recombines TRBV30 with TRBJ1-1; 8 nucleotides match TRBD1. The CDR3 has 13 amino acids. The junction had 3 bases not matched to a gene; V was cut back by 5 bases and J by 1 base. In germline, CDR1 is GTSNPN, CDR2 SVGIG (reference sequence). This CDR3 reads CAWGQGGNTEAFF. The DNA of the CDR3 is TGTGCCTGGGGACAGGGCGGGAACACTGAAGCTTTCTTT.

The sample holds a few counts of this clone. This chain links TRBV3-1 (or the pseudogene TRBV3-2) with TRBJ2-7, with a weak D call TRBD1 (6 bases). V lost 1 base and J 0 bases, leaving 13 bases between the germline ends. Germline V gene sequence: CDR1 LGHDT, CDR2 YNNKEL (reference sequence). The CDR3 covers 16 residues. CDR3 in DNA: TGTGCCAGCAGCCAAGGAGTAGGACAGTCCTCCTACGAGCAGTACTTC. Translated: CASSQGVGQSSYEQYF.

The CDR3, as DNA: TGTGCCAGCAGCTTAGTAGCCGAGCAGTACTTC. It yields the protein CASSLVAEQYF. The chain links TRBV11-2 to TRBJ2-7; no clear D. The CDR3 extends over 11 amino acids. CDR1 and CDR2 from the germline V gene are SGHAT and FQNNGV. V lost 1 base and J lost 6, with 4 bases in between.

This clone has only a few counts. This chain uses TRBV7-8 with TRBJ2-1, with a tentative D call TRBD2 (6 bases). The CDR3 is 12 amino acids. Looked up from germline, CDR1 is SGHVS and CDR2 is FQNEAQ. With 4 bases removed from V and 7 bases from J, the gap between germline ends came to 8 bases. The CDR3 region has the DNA TGTGCCAGCAGCTCGGGGGAAAATGAGCAGTTCTTC. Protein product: CASSSGENEQFF.

The CDR3, as DNA: TGCGCCAGCAGACAAGAAACAACGGGAGGGCAGCATGAAGCTTTCTTT. Amino acid sequence: CASRQETTGGQHEAFF. This sequence joins TRBV5-1 and TRBJ1-1; no reliable D call. The germline V gene has CDR1 SGHRS and CDR2 YFSETQ. This CDR3 spans 16 amino acids. The ends were cut back, 5 bases at V and 7 bases at J, with 24 bases in the middle.

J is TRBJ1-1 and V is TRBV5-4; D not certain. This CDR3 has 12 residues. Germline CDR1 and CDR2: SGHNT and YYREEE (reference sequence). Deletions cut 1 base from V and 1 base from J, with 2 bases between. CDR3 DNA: TGTGCCAGCAGCTTGAGGAACACTGAAGCTTTCTTT. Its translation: CASSLRNTEAFF.

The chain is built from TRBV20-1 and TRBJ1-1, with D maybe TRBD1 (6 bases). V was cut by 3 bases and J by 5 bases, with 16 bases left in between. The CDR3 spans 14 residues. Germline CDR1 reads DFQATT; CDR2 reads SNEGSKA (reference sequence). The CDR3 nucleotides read TGCAGTGCTAGTGCCGGGGGGCGGAGGACTGAAGCTTTCTTT. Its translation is CSASAGGRRTEAFF.

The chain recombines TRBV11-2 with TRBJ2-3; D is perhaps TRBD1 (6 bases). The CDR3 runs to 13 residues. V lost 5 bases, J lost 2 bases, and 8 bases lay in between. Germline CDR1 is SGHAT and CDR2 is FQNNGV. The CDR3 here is CASSPGVTDTQYF. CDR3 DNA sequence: TGTGCCAGCAGCCCAGGGGTCACAGATACGCAGTATTTT. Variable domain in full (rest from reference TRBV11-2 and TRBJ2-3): EAGVAQSPRYKIIEKRQSVAFWCNPISGHATLYWYQQILGQGPKLLIQFQNNGVVDDSQLPKDRFSAERLKGVDSTLKIQPAKLEDSAVYLCASSPGVTDTQYFGPGTRLTVL.

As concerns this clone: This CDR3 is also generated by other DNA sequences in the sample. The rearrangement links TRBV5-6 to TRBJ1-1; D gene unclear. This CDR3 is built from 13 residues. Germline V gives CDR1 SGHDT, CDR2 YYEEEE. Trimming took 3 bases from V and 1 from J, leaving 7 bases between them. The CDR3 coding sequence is TGTGCCAGCAGCTATGACCGGAACACTGAAGCTTTCTTT. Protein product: CASSYDRNTEAFF.

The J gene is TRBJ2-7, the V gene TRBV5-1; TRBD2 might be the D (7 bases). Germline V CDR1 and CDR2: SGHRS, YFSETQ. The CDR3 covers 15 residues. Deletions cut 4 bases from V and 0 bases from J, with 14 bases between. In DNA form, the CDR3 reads TGCGCCAGCAGCCCCCATGGGGGGGCCTCCTACGAGCAGTACTTC. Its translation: CASSPHGGASYEQYF.

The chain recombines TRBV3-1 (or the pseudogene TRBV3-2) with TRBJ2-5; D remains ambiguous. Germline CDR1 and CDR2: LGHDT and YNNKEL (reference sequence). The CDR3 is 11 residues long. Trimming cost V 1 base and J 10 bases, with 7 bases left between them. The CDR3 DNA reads TGTGCCAGCAGCCAAGGGACCAGCCAGTACTTC. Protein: CASSQGTSQYF.

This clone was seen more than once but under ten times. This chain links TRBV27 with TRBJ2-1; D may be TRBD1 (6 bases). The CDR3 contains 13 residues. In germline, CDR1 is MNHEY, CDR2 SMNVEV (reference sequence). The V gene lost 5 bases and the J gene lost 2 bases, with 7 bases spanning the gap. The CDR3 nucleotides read TGTGCCAGCAGTCGACAGGCCTACAATGAGCAGTTCTTC. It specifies CASSRQAYNEQFF.

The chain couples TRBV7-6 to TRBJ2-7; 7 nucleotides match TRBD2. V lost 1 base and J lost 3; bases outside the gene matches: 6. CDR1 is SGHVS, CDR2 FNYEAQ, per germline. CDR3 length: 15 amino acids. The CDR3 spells CASSLGGGLSYEQYF. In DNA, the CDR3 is TGTGCCAGCAGCTTAGGGGGGGGTCTAAGCTACGAGCAGTACTTC.

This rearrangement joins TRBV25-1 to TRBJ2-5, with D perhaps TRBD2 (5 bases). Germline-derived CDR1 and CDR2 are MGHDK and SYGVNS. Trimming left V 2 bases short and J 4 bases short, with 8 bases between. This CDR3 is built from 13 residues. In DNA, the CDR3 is TGTGCCAGCAGTGAAGGACTTGGAGAGACCCAGTACTTC. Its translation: CASSEGLGETQYF.

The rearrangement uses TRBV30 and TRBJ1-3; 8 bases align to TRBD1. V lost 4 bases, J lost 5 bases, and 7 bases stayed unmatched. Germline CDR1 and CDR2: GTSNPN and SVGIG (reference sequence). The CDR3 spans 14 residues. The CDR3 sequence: CAWTQGAFRNTIYF. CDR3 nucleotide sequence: TGTGCCTGGACCCAGGGGGCGTTTAGAAACACCATATATTTT.